This TCR beta chain was captured in a study of chemoradiotherapy in HPV16-positive cancers. Findings of the study overall: Candidate HPV-specific clones and E7-related TCR motifs grew in tumor during treatment. For HPV16-positive patients, expanding HPV-responsive T cells associated with longer recurrence-free survival.

In this sample, this clone turned up a few times. Its target is unknown. This CDR3 has 16 residues. Trimming took 3 bases from V and 1 from J, leaving 15 bases between them. Germline V gene data show CDR1 as SGHVS and CDR2 as FNYEAQ. Over chemoradiotherapy, repertoires were sampled more than once. TCRdb's copy holds only in-frame clones and misses some; the assay was immunoSEQ multiplex PCR. Of approximately 35,000 clones listed, over 80% were seen once; the top ten hold 3% to 4%. Sample: blood, taken from a patient who underwent chemoradiotherapy. The chain uses TRBV7-6 and TRBJ1-2; no clear D. This receptor was identified in a human donor with HPV-associated anogenital cancer. The CDR3 loop reads CASSLSGGSGNYGYTF. The CDR3 nucleotides are TGTGCCAGCAGCTTGTCGGGAGGTAGTGGTAACTATGGCTACACCTTC.